The 9 T cell receptor beta chains below all came from one sample that was sequenced in a study of OX40 agonist ivuxolimab in advanced cancers. Profiled with immunoSEQ multiplex PCR; TCRdb holds only in-frame clones, not every one. The repertoire consists of 65,000 to 80,000 clones, with 85% to 90% occurring once and the leading ten covering roughly 0.7%. This material consisted of CD4+ or CD8+ T cells sorted from blood, taken in a trial of the OX40 agonist ivuxolimab. Receptors originate from an adult with an advanced solid tumor such as melanoma, head and neck, liver or kidney cancer.

The gene calls are TRBV2 and TRBJ2-1, with D possibly called TRBD1 or TRBD2 (6 bases each). The CDR3 covers 15 residues. V lost 4 bases, J lost 1 base, and 11 bases lay in between. Germline assignment: CDR1 SNHLY and CDR2 FYNNEI. This CDR3 is CASSGGARSYNEQFF. The CDR3 DNA follows: TGTGCCAGCAGTGGGGGGGCTAGGTCCTACAATGAGCAGTTCTTC.

The chain employs TRBV5-6 and TRBJ1-2; 9 bases map to TRBD1. CDR1 and CDR2 from the germline V gene are SGHDT and YYEEEE. The CDR3 extends over 13 amino acids. The V segment lost 4 bases and the J segment 8 bases; nucleotides outside the gene matches: 6. The chain's CDR3 is CASSMGQGEGYTF. The CDR3 coding sequence is TGTGCCAGCAGCATGGGACAGGGTGAAGGCTACACCTTC.

The CDR3 sequence: CASSRTEGEETQYF. The CDR3 bases are TGTGCCAGCTCCCGGACGGAGGGGGAAGAGACCCAGTACTTC. The chain recombines TRBV18 with TRBJ2-5, with D possibly being TRBD1 or TRBD2 (6 bases each). The CDR3 is 14 residues long. Deletions cut 6 bases from V and 3 bases from J, with 14 bases between. In germline, CDR1 is KGHSH, CDR2 LQKENI.

This clone was seen only a few times. V is TRBV5-1 and J is TRBJ1-1, with unresolved D. V lost 7 bases and J lost 8, with 12 bases in between. CDR1 and CDR2 (germline): SGHRS, YFSETQ. The CDR3 covers 11 residues. The CDR3 DNA sequence: TGCGCCAGCGGGGAAGGTTACGAAGCTTTCTTT. It codes for CASGEGYEAFF.

The genes are TRBV4-2 and TRBJ2-7; 10 bases fit TRBD2. J was trimmed by 0 bases and V by 1 base; bases with no gene match: 6. The CDR3 is 17 amino acids. The germline gives CDR1 LGHNA, CDR2 YNFKEQ. The CDR3 loop reads CASSQGASGGSSYEQYF. The CDR3 DNA follows: TGTGCCAGCAGCCAAGGGGCTAGCGGGGGCTCCTCCTACGAGCAGTACTTC.

The V and J genes are TRBV4-3 and TRBJ1-4, with D uncertain. The V gene's germline CDR1 is LGHNA and CDR2 YSLEER. V lost 0 bases and J 7 bases, leaving 12 bases between the germline ends. The CDR3 sequence is 15 residues long. CDR3 DNA: TGCGCCAGCAGCCAAGATTGGTGGTCGGGTGAAAAACTGTTTTTT. The encoded protein is CASSQDWWSGEKLFF.

This clone was observed a handful of times. This rearrangement joins TRBV2 to TRBJ2-1; 11 bases align to TRBD2. V trimming: 8 bases; J trimming: 6 bases; junction bases outside the gene matches: 6. Germline CDR1 reads SNHLY; CDR2 reads FYNNEI. The CDR3 runs to 14 residues. This CDR3 is CASLLAGGGNEQFF. In nucleotides, the CDR3 is TGTGCCAGCCTGCTAGCGGGGGGAGGCAATGAGCAGTTCTTC.

The chain is built from TRBV4-3 and TRBJ2-2; D gene unclear. Per germline, CDR1 LGHNA and CDR2 YSLEER. V lost 0 bases and J lost 4, with 6 bases in between. The CDR3 loop spans 14 amino acids. In nucleotides, the CDR3 is TGCGCCAGCAGCCAAGAGGGTAGCACCGGGGAGCTGTTTTTT. Translated, it gives CASSQEGSTGELFF.

The V call is TRBV19, the J call TRBJ2-3; 10 bases are a match to TRBD2. The CDR3 length is 15 residues. CDR1 is LNHDA, CDR2 SQIVND, per germline (reference sequence). V lost 4 bases, J lost 4 bases, and 5 bases stayed unmatched. CDR3 protein: CASSNLAGAADTQYF. The CDR3 DNA sequence: TGTGCCAGTAGTAATCTAGCGGGGGCGGCAGATACGCAGTATTTT.